One and the same sample provided the 32 T cell receptor beta chains below, sequenced in a study of T cells in Graves' hyperthyroidism and ophthalmopathy. TCR beta CDR3 regions were amplified from RNA transcripts. The HTBI set primed first-round TCR CDR3 RT-PCR. TCRdb ran MiXCR on the multiplex PCR reads and lists one entry per CDR3 protein. Among around 520,000 distinct CDR3 sequences, 11% to 15% were seen once, and the ten largest hold over 11%. The sequencing sample was made of blood. These receptors were collected from a woman aged 40-49 years with Graves' hyperthyroidism.

This clonotype was observed a few times. The genes are TRBV14 and TRBJ2-1; 10 nucleotides match TRBD2. Germline assignment: CDR1 SGHDN and CDR2 FVKESK. Losses at the gene ends were 1 base for V and 4 bases for J; bases not matched to a gene: 7. This CDR3 is built from 17 residues. As DNA, the CDR3 is TGTGCCAGCAGCCAAGGGTCAGGACTAGCGGTTTACAATGAGCAGTTCTTC. This translates into CASSQGSGLAVYNEQFF.

This clonotype was seen repeatedly, ten times or more. This chain links TRBV9 with TRBJ2-2; D assignment may be TRBD1 or TRBD2 (7 bases each). The germline V gene has CDR1 SGDLS and CDR2 YYNGEE. This CDR3 comprises 14 residues. Trimming took off 4 bases at V and 4 bases at J, with 11 bases between the two ends. CDR3 nucleotides: TGTGCCAGCAGCCCAGGGGGGGGCACCGGGGAGCTGTTTTTT. Its protein product is CASSPGGGTGELFF.

This chain connects TRBV5-1 to TRBJ2-1; 7 bases match TRBD2. In germline, CDR1 is SGHRS, CDR2 YFSETQ. V was clipped by 0 bases and J by 7 bases; unmatched bases: 4. The length of the CDR3 is 14 residues. CDR3 sequence reads: CASSLAAGVNEQFF. The DNA of the CDR3 is TGCGCCAGCAGCTTGGCGGCGGGAGTGAATGAGCAGTTCTTC.

This clonotype was seen many times. This chain joins TRBV28 and TRBJ2-7, with 9 bases lining up with TRBD1. The ends lost 6 bases at V and 4 bases at J; junction bases unmatched: 10. The CDR3 extends over 15 amino acids. Germline-derived CDR1 and CDR2 are MDHEN and SYDVKM. CDR3 in amino acids: CASSIQQGAVYEQYF. Written as DNA, the CDR3 is TGTGCCAGCAGCATTCAACAGGGGGCCGTGTACGAGCAGTACTTC.

This clonotype appeared many times. This chain connects TRBV5-1 to TRBJ2-5, with D possibly called TRBD1 or TRBD2 (6 bases each). CDR1 and CDR2 (germline): SGHRS, YFSETQ. V lost 2 bases to trimming and J lost 5 bases, with 13 bases between them. The CDR3 is 14 amino acids. CDR3 in DNA: TGCGCCAGCAGCTTATCTGGGGGGCCGGAGACCCAGTACTTC. It translates to CASSLSGGPETQYF. The variable domain in full, with the rest retrieved from reference TRBV5-1 and TRBJ2-5, is KAGVTQTPRYLIKTRGQQVTLSCSPISGHRSVSWYQQTPGQGLQFLFEYFSETQRNKGNFPGRFSGRQFSNSRSEMNVSTLELGDSALYLCASSLSGGPETQYFGPGTRLLVL.

This clonotype was seen many times. The chain is built from TRBV6-1 and TRBJ1-1, with 7 bases matching TRBD1. Trimming took 2 bases from V and 10 from J; bases not matched to a gene: 7. CDR1 is MNHNS, CDR2 SASEGT, per germline. CDR3 length equals 13 residues. The CDR3 nucleotides are TGTGCCAGCAGTGAATCAGGGGGTGGGCGAGCTTTCTTT. It translates to CASSESGGGRAFF.

The gene calls are TRBV4-1 and TRBJ1-1; D is undetermined. Between the trimmed V and J ends, which lost 0 bases and 2 bases, there was a span of 10 bases. The CDR3 covers 15 residues. Per the germline V gene, CDR1 is MGHRA and CDR2 is YSYEKL. CDR3 residues: CASSQEPSTNTEAFF. DNA of the CDR3: TGCGCCAGCAGCCAAGAGCCCAGTACCAACACTGAAGCTTTCTTT.

The sample holds many counts of this clonotype. This sequence joins TRBV19 and TRBJ1-1; 10 nucleotides match TRBD1. There are 13 residues in the CDR3. Germline CDR1 reads LNHDA; CDR2 reads SQIVND (reference sequence). Trimming removed 5 bases from V and 9 bases from J; junction bases left unmatched: 6. The CDR3 region has the DNA TGTGCCAGTAGTCTCGGACAGGGGGTCCAAGCTTTCTTT. This gives the protein CASSLGQGVQAFF. Variable domain in full (rest from reference TRBV19 and TRBJ1-1): DGGITQSPKYLFRKEGQNVTLSCEQNLNHDAMYWYRQDPGQGLRLIYYSQIVNDFQKGDIAEGYSVSREKKESFPLTVTSAQKNPTAFYLCASSLGQGVQAFFGQGTRLTVV.

This clonotype was seen a handful of times. The chain joins TRBV29-1 to TRBJ1-1, with 10 nucleotides matching TRBD1. Looked up from germline, CDR1 is SQVTM and CDR2 is ANQGSEA. CDR3 length: 14 residues. Trimming took 4 bases from V and 0 from J; bases not matched to a gene: 2. CDR3 loop: CSVGTGGVNTEAFF. CDR3 DNA: TGCAGCGTTGGGACAGGGGGTGTGAACACTGAAGCTTTCTTT.

This clonotype showed up many times. This rearrangement joins TRBV11-3 to TRBJ2-1; D is uncertain. The CDR3 covers 12 residues. Trimming cost V 0 bases and J 9 bases, with 6 bases left between them. Germline lookup yields CDR1 SGHNT and CDR2 YENEEA. The CDR3 DNA reads TGTGCCAGCAGCTTAGAGATGATTGAGCAGTTCTTC. Its protein is CASSLEMIEQFF.

The table lists this clonotype with many counts. This rearrangement joins TRBV11-3 to TRBJ2-5; D is uncertain. The germline V gene encodes CDR1 SGHNT and CDR2 YENEEA. This CDR3 has 13 amino acids. Trimming stripped 0 bases from V and 4 bases from J, with 6 bases between. The CDR3 DNA sequence: TGTGCCAGCAGCTTAGATCTAGGAGAGACCCAGTACTTC. This encodes CASSLDLGETQYF.

This clonotype appeared a few times. Since the CDR3 does not end with the conserved phenylalanine or tryptophan, this likely comes from a read error. The rearrangement links TRBV5-1 to TRBJ2-3, with D perhaps TRBD2 (5 bases). The CDR3 contains 14 residues. The V gene lost 0 bases and the J gene lost 3 bases, with 8 bases spanning the gap. CDR1 is SGHRS, CDR2 YFSETQ, per germline. CDR3 nucleotides: TGCGCCAGCAGCTTGGAGAGGGAAACAGATACGCAGTATTCT. As protein: CASSLERETDTQYS.

This clonotype was counted ten times or more. CDR3 amino acids: CASRDDGQGTQPQHF. CDR3 DNA: TGTGCCAGCAGAGACGATGGACAGGGAACTCAGCCCCAGCATTTT. V gene TRBV2 combines with J gene TRBJ1-5; TRBD1 agrees at 8 bases. V shed 6 bases and J 6 bases; nucleotides not matched to a gene: 10. The V gene's germline CDR1 is SNHLY and CDR2 FYNNEI. The CDR3 contains 15 residues.

This clonotype was observed at least ten times. The chain employs TRBV5-1 and TRBJ2-2; no clear D gene. Trimming pared 0 bases from V and 7 bases from J, leaving 7 bases between. CDR1 and CDR2 (germline): SGHRS, YFSETQ. There are 13 residues in the CDR3. CDR3 sequence: CASSLVAIGELFF. For the CDR3, the DNA is TGCGCCAGCAGCTTGGTGGCTATCGGGGAGCTGTTTTTT.

Regarding this clonotype: A single base separates this from a much larger clone, so it may be a read error. Here the CDR3 reads CAISDSSGANVLTF. CDR3 bases: TGTGCCATCAGTGACTCCTCTGGGGCCAACGTCCTGACTTTC. The chain joins TRBV10-3 to TRBJ2-6, with D unresolved. This CDR3 is built from 14 residues. Germline-derived CDR1 and CDR2 are ENHRY and SYGVKD. V lost 3 bases to trimming and J lost 0 bases, with 3 bases between them.

This clonotype was detected a few times. The chain carries TRBV4-1 and TRBJ2-1, with TRBD2 identical over 8 bases. V was pared by 0 bases and J by 8 bases, with 9 bases of the junction left unmatched. Looked up from germline, CDR1 is MGHRA and CDR2 is YSYEKL. The CDR3 has 16 residues. The CDR3 loop reads CASSQDISGSVDEQFF. As DNA, the CDR3 is TGCGCCAGCAGCCAAGATATAAGCGGGAGTGTCGATGAGCAGTTCTTC.

This clonotype has a count of ten or more. The V call is TRBV6-1, the J call TRBJ1-6; unclear D gene. This CDR3 has 12 residues. Trimming shortened V by 1 base and J by 10 bases, and 5 bases separated the two germline ends. Germline CDR1 MNHNS, CDR2 SASEGT. The CDR3 is CASSEGKSPLHF. The CDR3 region has the DNA TGTGCCAGCAGTGAAGGAAAATCACCCCTCCACTTT.

The genes are TRBV7-2 and TRBJ2-7; D may be TRBD1 or TRBD2 (6 bases each). CDR1 SGHTA and CDR2 FQGNSA come from the germline V gene. V lost 6 bases and J 1 base, leaving 16 bases between the germline ends. This CDR3 comprises 15 residues. The CDR3 loop is CASSSGGLISYEQYF. The CDR3 bases are TGTGCCAGCAGTTCCGGGGGCCTGATTTCCTACGAGCAGTACTTC.

This chain joins TRBV28 and TRBJ2-1; D tentatively fits TRBD1 or TRBD2 (5 bases each). This CDR3 has 13 amino acids. Per the germline V gene, CDR1 is MDHEN and CDR2 is SYDVKM. V was clipped by 8 bases and J by 10 bases, with 18 bases between them. CDR3 sequence: CASPRVGTGEQFF. The CDR3 region has the DNA TGTGCCAGCCCCAGGGTGGGGACCGGGGAGCAGTTCTTC.

This clonotype has ten or more counts. The chain carries TRBV3-1 and TRBJ1-2; 8 nucleotides align to TRBD1. The CDR3 is made up of 13 amino acids. J was trimmed by 4 bases and V by 5 bases; bases with no gene match: 3. Per the germline V gene, CDR1 is LGHDT and CDR2 is YNNKEL (reference sequence). CDR3 sequence (DNA): TGTGCCAGCAGCGAAGGACAGGGCTATGGCTACACCTTC. As protein: CASSEGQGYGYTF.

Ten or more counts support this clonotype. V gene TRBV28 combines with J gene TRBJ2-6; 9 bases agree with TRBD1. The CDR3 extends over 18 amino acids. Germline V gives CDR1 MDHEN, CDR2 SYDVKM. After removal of 5 bases from V and 3 bases from J, the junction contained 11 bases not matched to a gene. The CDR3 nucleotides are TGTGCCAGCAGTCCACTCCCCGGGACAGGGAGTGGGGCCAACGTCCTGACTTTC. Protein sequence: CASSPLPGTGSGANVLTF.

This clonotype was recorded many times. The chain links TRBV5-1 to TRBJ2-1, with TRBD2 matching over 7 bases. CDR3 length: 16 residues. Germline-derived CDR1 and CDR2 are SGHRS and YFSETQ. V gave up 5 bases and J gave up 4 bases; unmatched junction bases: 12. The CDR3 spells CASSLGPPSGYNEQFF. CDR3 DNA sequence: TGCGCCAGCAGTTTAGGCCCCCCTAGCGGTTACAATGAGCAGTTCTTC. Using reference TRBV5-1 and TRBJ2-1 for the parts outside the CDR3, the full variable domain is KAGVTQTPRYLIKTRGQQVTLSCSPISGHRSVSWYQQTPGQGLQFLFEYFSETQRNKGNFPGRFSGRQFSNSRSEMNVSTLELGDSALYLCASSLGPPSGYNEQFFGPGTRLTVL.

This clonotype has a count of ten or more. The V call is TRBV3-1, the J call TRBJ2-1; 10 positions match TRBD2. Germline CDR1 is LGHDT and CDR2 is YNNKEL (reference sequence). J was trimmed by 5 bases and V by 0 bases; bases with no gene match: 4. The CDR3 extends over 16 amino acids. In nucleotides, the CDR3 is TGTGCCAGCAGCCAAGATTTACTAGCGGGGAACAATGAGCAGTTCTTC. It codes for CASSQDLLAGNNEQFF.

This clonotype was detected ten times or more. J is TRBJ2-3 and V is TRBV5-1, with 10 bases that match TRBD2. Germline V lookup: CDR1 SGHRS, CDR2 YFSETQ. The CDR3 consists of 18 residues. V gave up 0 bases and J gave up 1 base; unmatched junction bases: 8. This CDR3 is CASSLAWASGRRTDTQYF. The CDR3 bases are TGCGCCAGCAGCTTGGCCTGGGCTAGCGGGAGACGCACAGATACGCAGTATTTT.

The V gene is TRBV11-3, the J gene TRBJ2-1; 13 bases match TRBD2. V was pared by 5 bases and J by 11 bases, with 9 bases of the junction left unmatched. The germline V gene encodes CDR1 SGHNT and CDR2 YENEEA. The CDR3 extends over 15 amino acids. DNA of the CDR3: TGTGCCAGCAGCCTGGGACTAGCGGGACGGTATAAGCAGTTCTTC. It is translated as CASSLGLAGRYKQFF.

Notes on this clonotype: Compared with germline, one end of the junction differs, possibly owing to a read error. The chain couples TRBV27 to TRBJ1-5; a weak D match, TRBD1 (6 bases). The CDR3 has 15 residues. Looked up from germline, CDR1 is MNHEY and CDR2 is SMNVEV (reference sequence). The CDR3 sequence is CASSPRGGRIQPRHF. The CDR3 coding sequence is TGTGCCAGCAGTCCGCGCGGGGGGCGTATTCAGCCCCGGCATTTT.

This clonotype was counted ten times or more. The rearrangement links TRBV11-2 to TRBJ2-2; D is undetermined. CDR3 size: 14 residues. V was shortened by 2 bases and J by 7 bases, with 11 bases between the two germline ends. The V gene's germline CDR1 is SGHAT and CDR2 FQNNGV. The CDR3 nucleotides read TGTGCCAGCAGCTTATTTTCCGGAAACGGGGAGCTGTTTTTT. Translation gives CASSLFSGNGELFF.

This chain uses TRBV27 with TRBJ2-5, with TRBD2 matching over 8 bases. CDR1 and CDR2 from the germline V gene are MNHEY and SMNVEV (reference sequence). V shed 8 bases, J shed 5 bases, and the junction held 10 bases outside the gene matches. The CDR3 runs to 14 residues. The CDR3 DNA reads TGTGCCAGCTCACCGGGGGGGGATTATGAGACCCAGTACTTC. Encoded protein: CASSPGGDYETQYF.

This clonotype has just a few counts. A read error may explain this, as a much larger clone is one base away. The chain links TRBV2 to TRBJ2-5, with 15 bases identical to TRBD2. This CDR3 comprises 15 residues. The germline gives CDR1 SNHLY, CDR2 FYNNEI. The CDR3: CASKRTSGREEAQYF. The CDR3, as DNA: TGTGCCAGTAAAAGGACTAGCGGGAGGGAAGAGGCCCAGTACTTC.

This clonotype has a handful of counts. Germline and junction disagree at one end, which may indicate a read error. The chain links TRBV9 to TRBJ1-1; D gene uncertain. The CDR3 length is 15 residues. Germline-derived CDR1 and CDR2 are SGDLS and YYNGEE. CDR3 region: CASSAGSQMNTGAFF. The CDR3 coding sequence is TGTGCCAGCAGCGCCGGCTCACAGATGAACACTGGAGCTTTCTTT.

This clonotype was picked up a small number of times. The genes are TRBV3-1 and TRBJ1-5; 7 nucleotides align to TRBD1. Germline values: CDR1 LGHDT, CDR2 YNNKEL (reference sequence). The CDR3 loop spans 19 amino acids. With V trimmed by 0 bases and J by 2 bases, 13 bases remained unmatched. Written as DNA, the CDR3 is TGTGCCAGCAGCCAAGACGAGACAGGGCTGGGAGTCGGCAATCAGCCCCAGCATTTT. Its protein is CASSQDETGLGVGNQPQHF.

This clonotype was seen at least ten times. The chain combines TRBV18 with TRBJ1-1; D call uncertain. CDR1 is KGHSH and CDR2 is LQKENI in the germline V gene. CDR3 size: 14 residues. Trimming pared 1 base from V and 0 bases from J, leaving 6 bases between. CDR3 nucleotides: TGTGCCAGCTCACCACGGCAGATGAACACTGAAGCTTTCTTT. This encodes CASSPRQMNTEAFF.